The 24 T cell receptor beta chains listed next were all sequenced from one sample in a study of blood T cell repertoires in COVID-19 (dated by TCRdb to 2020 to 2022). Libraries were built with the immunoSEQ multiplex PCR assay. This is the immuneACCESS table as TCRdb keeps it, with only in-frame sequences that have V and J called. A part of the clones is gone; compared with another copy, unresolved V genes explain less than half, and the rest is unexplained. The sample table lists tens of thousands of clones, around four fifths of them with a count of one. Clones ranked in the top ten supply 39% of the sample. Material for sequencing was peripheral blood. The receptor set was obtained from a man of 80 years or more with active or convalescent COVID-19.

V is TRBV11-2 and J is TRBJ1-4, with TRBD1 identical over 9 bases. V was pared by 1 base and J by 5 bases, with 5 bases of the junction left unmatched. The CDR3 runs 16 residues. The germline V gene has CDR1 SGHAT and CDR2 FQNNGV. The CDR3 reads CASSLVTGTGNEKLFF. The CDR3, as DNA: TGTGCCAGCAGCTTAGTCACCGGGACAGGGAATGAAAAACTGTTTTTT. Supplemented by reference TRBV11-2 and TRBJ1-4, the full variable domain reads EAGVAQSPRYKIIEKRQSVAFWCNPISGHATLYWYQQILGQGPKLLIQFQNNGVVDDSQLPKDRFSAERLKGVDSTLKIQPAKLEDSAVYLCASSLVTGTGNEKLFFGSGTQLSVL.

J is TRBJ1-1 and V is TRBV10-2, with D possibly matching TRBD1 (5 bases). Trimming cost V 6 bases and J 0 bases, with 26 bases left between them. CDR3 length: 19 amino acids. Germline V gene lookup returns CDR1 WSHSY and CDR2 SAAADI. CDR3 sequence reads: CASSPGAAPVWGVNTEAFF. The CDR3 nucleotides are TGCGCCAGCAGCCCGGGAGCGGCCCCTGTTTGGGGCGTGAACACTGAAGCTTTCTTT.

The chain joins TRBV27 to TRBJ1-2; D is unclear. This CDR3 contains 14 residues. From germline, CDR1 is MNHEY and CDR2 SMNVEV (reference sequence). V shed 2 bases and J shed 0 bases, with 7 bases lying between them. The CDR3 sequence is CASSLTHTNYGYTF. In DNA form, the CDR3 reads TGTGCCAGCAGTTTAACACACACTAACTATGGCTACACCTTC.

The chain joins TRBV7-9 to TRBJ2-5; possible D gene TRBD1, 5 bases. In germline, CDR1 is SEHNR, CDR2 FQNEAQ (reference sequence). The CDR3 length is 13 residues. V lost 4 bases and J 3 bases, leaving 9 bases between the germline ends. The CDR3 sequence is CASSSYRKETQYF. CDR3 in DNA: TGTGCCAGCAGCTCCTACAGGAAAGAGACCCAGTACTTC. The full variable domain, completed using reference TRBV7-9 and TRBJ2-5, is DTGVSQNPRHKITKRGQNVTFRCDPISEHNRLYWYRQTLGQGPEFLTYFQNEAQLEKSRLLSDRFSAERPKGSFSTLEIQRTEQGDSAMYLCASSSYRKETQYFGPGTRLLVL.

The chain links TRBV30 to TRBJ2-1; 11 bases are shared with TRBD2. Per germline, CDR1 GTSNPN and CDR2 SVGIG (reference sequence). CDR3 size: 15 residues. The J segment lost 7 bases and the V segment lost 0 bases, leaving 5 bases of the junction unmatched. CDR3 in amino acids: CAWSVGLAGGNEQFF. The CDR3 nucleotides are TGTGCCTGGAGTGTAGGATTAGCGGGAGGGAATGAGCAGTTCTTC.

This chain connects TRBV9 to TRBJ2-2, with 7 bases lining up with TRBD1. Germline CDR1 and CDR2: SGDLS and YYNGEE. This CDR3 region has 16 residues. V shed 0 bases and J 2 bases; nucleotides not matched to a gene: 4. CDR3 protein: CASSVGGGHNTGELFF. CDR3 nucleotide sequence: TGTGCCAGCAGCGTAGGAGGGGGCCATAACACCGGGGAGCTGTTTTTT.

CDR3 nucleotides: TGCGCCAGCAGCTCGGGACTAGTCAGCTACGAGCAGTACTTC. Its translation is CASSSGLVSYEQYF. The V call is TRBV5-1, the J call TRBJ2-7, with 8 bases aligning to TRBD2. The CDR3 has 14 residues. The J segment lost 3 bases and the V segment lost 3 bases, leaving 5 bases of the junction unmatched. CDR1 is SGHRS and CDR2 is YFSETQ in the germline V gene.

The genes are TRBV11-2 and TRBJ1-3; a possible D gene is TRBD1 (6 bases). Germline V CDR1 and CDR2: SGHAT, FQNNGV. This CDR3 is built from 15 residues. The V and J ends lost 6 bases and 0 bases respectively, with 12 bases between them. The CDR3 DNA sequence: TGTGCCAGCAGTATAAGGGGGAGCTCTGGAAACACCATATATTTT. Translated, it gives CASSIRGSSGNTIYF.

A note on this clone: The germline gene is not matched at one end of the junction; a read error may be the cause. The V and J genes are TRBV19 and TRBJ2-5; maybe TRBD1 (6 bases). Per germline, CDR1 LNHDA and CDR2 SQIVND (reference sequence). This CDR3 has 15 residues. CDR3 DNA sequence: TGTGCCAGTCGTATGGGGGCTAGTGGCCAAGAGACCCAGTACTTC. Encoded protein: CASRMGASGQETQYF.

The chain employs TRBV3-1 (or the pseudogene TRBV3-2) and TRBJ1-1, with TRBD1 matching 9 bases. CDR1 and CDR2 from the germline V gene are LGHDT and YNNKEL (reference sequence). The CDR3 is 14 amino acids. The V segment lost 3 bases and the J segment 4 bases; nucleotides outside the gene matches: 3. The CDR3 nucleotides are TGTGCCAGCAGCCAGCCGGGACAGGGCACTGAAGCTTTCTTT. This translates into CASSQPGQGTEAFF.

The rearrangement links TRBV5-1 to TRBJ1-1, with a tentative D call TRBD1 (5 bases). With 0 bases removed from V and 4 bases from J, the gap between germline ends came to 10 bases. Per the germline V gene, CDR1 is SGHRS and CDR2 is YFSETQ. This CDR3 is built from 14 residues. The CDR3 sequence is CASSLDQGATEAFF. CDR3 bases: TGCGCCAGCAGCTTGGATCAGGGTGCCACTGAAGCTTTCTTT.

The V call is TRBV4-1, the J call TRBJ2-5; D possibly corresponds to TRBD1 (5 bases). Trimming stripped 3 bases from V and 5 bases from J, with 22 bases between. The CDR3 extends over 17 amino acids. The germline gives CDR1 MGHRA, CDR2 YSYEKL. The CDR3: CASSQDPPRAIGETQYF. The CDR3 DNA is TGCGCCAGCAGCCAGGATCCCCCCAGGGCCATAGGGGAGACCCAGTACTTC.

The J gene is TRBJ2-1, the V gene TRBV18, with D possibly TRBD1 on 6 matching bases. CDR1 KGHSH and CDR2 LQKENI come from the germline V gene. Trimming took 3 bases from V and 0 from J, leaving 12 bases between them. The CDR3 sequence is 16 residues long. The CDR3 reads CASSPLGGASYNEQFF. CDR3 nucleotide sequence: TGTGCCAGCTCACCCCTAGGGGGTGCCTCCTACAATGAGCAGTTCTTC.

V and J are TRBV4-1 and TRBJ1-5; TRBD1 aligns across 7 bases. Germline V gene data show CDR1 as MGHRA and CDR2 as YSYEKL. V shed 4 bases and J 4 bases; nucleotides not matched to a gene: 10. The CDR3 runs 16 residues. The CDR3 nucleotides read TGCGCCAGCAGCCCTCAGGGGAACAGGGGTAATCAGCCCCAGCATTTT. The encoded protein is CASSPQGNRGNQPQHF.

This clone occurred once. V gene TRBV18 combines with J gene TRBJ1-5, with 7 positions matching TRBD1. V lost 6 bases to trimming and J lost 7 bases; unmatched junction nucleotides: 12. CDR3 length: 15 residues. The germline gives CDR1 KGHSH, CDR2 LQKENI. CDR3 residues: CASSPFRDSLQPQHF. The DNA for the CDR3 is TGTGCCAGCTCGCCTTTCCGGGACAGCCTCCAGCCCCAGCATTTT.

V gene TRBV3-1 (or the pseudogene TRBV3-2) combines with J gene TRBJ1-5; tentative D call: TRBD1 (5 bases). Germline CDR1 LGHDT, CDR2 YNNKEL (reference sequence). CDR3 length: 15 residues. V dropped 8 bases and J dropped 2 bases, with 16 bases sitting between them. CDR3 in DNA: TGTGCCAGCGCCCCCGGGGGAGGGCGCAATCAGCCCCAGCATTTT. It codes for CASAPGGGRNQPQHF.

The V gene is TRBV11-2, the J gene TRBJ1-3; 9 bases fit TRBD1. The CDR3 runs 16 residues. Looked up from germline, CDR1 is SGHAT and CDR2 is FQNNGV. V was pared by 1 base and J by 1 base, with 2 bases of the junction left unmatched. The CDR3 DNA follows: TGTGCCAGCAGCTTAGCCGGGACAGGGTCTGGAAACACCATATATTTT. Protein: CASSLAGTGSGNTIYF.

The DNA for the CDR3 is TGTGCCAGCAGTTACTCGAGCCCCTTGGAGCAGTTCTTC. Translation gives CASSYSSPLEQFF. This chain uses TRBV6-6 with TRBJ2-1; D ambiguous. This CDR3 region has 13 residues. The germline V and J ends were trimmed by 0 bases and 10 bases, with 10 bases remaining between them. The germline gives CDR1 MNHNY, CDR2 SVGAGI (reference sequence).

This CDR3 reads CASRLQGGNNYGYTF. For the CDR3, the DNA is TGTGCCTCCCGCTTACAGGGGGGAAATAACTATGGCTACACCTTC. The V gene is TRBV3-1 (or the pseudogene TRBV3-2), the J gene TRBJ1-2; TRBD1 matches 8 bases. J lost 1 base, V lost 11 bases, and 12 bases had no gene match. CDR3 size: 15 residues. Germline CDR1 is LGHDT and CDR2 is YNNKEL (reference sequence).

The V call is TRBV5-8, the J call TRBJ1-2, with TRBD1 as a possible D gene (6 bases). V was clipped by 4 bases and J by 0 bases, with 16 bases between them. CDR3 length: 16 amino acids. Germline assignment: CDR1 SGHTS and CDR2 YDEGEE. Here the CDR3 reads CASSPHRVRSNYGYTF. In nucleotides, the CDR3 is TGTGCCAGCAGCCCTCACAGGGTCCGCTCTAACTATGGCTACACCTTC.

CDR3 nucleotides: TGTGCCAGCAGGGTACAGGGTTCGAATTCACCCCTCCACTTT. Its translation: CASRVQGSNSPLHF. The chain employs TRBV3-1 (or the pseudogene TRBV3-2) and TRBJ1-6, with D possibly TRBD1 on 6 matching bases. V lost 6 bases to trimming and J lost 7 bases, with 13 bases between them. Germline CDR1 is LGHDT and CDR2 is YNNKEL (reference sequence). CDR3 length: 14 amino acids.

CDR3: CASSPRPLAGPRGYEQYF. The CDR3 bases are TGTGCCAGCAGCCCCCGGCCGCTGGCGGGTCCACGGGGATACGAGCAGTACTTC. The chain links TRBV27 to TRBJ2-7, with D tentatively TRBD2 (5 bases). The CDR3 spans 18 residues. The V gene lost 6 bases and the J gene lost 4 bases, with 28 bases spanning the gap. Germline V gene lookup returns CDR1 MNHEY and CDR2 SMNVEV (reference sequence).

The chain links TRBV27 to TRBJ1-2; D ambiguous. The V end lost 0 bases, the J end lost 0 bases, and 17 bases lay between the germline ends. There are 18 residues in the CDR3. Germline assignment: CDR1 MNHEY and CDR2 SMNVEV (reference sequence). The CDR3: CASSLSGSLVTANYGYTF. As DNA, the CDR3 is TGTGCCAGCAGTTTATCCGGTTCGCTGGTCACAGCTAACTATGGCTACACCTTC.

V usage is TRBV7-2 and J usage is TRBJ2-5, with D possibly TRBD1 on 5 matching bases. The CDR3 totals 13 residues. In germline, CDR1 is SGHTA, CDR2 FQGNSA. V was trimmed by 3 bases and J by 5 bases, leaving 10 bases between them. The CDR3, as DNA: TGTGCCAGCAGCTTCGGCAGGGTGGAGACCCAGTACTTC. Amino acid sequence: CASSFGRVETQYF.